These T cell receptor beta chains were read from a single sample in a study of T cell responses to AZD1222 COVID-19 vaccine. Measured with immunoSEQ multiplex PCR; TCRdb has only the in-frame clones, and not every one. This repertoire shows about 270,000 clones, 94% found once; its top ten account for 0.55%. The sample in question was peripheral blood, obtained 28 days after the second AZD1222 dose. The receptor set was obtained from an adult who received the AZD1222 COVID-19 vaccine. Both conserved end residues are part of each CDR3. D genes are given only for firm matches. The size entry is marked missing in some rows and otherwise reads once, few, many or a size class.

V	D	size	J	DNA	CDR3
TRBV2	NA	NA	TRBJ1-6	TGTGCCAGCACAAGCAGCCAAAATTCACCCCTCCACTTT	CASTSSQNSPLHF
TRBV3-1/TRBV3-2	NA	NA	TRBJ2-3	TGTGCCAGCAGCCAAGACGAGGGGGGGCTCTCAGATACGCAGTATTTT	CASSQDEGGLSDTQYF
TRBV11-3	NA	NA	TRBJ1-3	TGTGCCAGCAGCTTATCAGGGGCTGGAAACACCATATATTTT	CASSLSGAGNTIYF
TRBV18	NA	NA	TRBJ1-1	TGTGCCAGCTCCCCAGGGCACACTGAAGCTTTCTTT	CASSPGHTEAFF
TRBV5-4	NA	NA	TRBJ2-7	TGTGCCAGCAGCCAATCCTACAGCGACGAGCAGTACTTC	CASSQSYSDEQYF
TRBV7-9	TRBD1	NA	TRBJ1-1	TGTGCCAGCAGCTCGACAGGGCGGAGTACTGAAGCTTTCTTT	CASSSTGRSTEAFF
TRBV19	NA	few	TRBJ1-4	TGTGCCAGTAGTACCCTCTTGGGAGAGGAAAATGAAAAACTGTTTTTT	CASSTLLGEENEKLFF
TRBV6-5	NA	NA	TRBJ2-2	TGTGCCAGCAGGGCGAACACCGGGGAGCTGTTTTTT	CASRANTGELFF
TRBV9	TRBD2	NA	TRBJ2-2	TGTGCCAGCAGCAAGACACCAGCGGGAGGAGCCACCGGGGAGCTGTTTTTT	CASSKTPAGGATGELFF
TRBV6-5	TRBD1	NA	TRBJ1-1	TGTGCCAGCATACAGGGGGGGAGCACTGAAGCTTTCTTT	CASIQGGSTEAFF
TRBV25-1	NA	NA	TRBJ1-2	TGTGCCAGCAGTGAATCCGGGGGCCCCCTAAACTATGGCTACACCTTC	CASSESGGPLNYGYTF
TRBV11-1	NA	NA	TRBJ2-2	TGTGCCAGCAGCTTAGCGCTAAGTTCGGGGAACACCGGGGAGCTGTTTTTT	CASSLALSSGNTGELFF
TRBV28	NA	NA	TRBJ2-1	TGTGCCAGCAGTCCTACTCGGGATTTCAATGAGCAGTTCTTC	CASSPTRDFNEQFF
TRBV28	NA	few	TRBJ2-7	TGTGCCAGCAGTTCTCCGGTGACAGTTTCAAGAGTCGAGCAGTACTTC	CASSSPVTVSRVEQYF
TRBV5-1	TRBD2	NA	TRBJ2-7	TGCGCCAGCAGCTTGGGTTGGACTAGCGATTCTAGCTCCTACGAGCAGTACTTC	CASSLGWTSDSSSYEQYF
TRBV10-1	TRBD2	NA	TRBJ2-1	TGCGCCAGGGAAGGGCGGGAGGGGCAGGATGAGCAGTTCTTC	CAREGREGQDEQFF
TRBV28	NA	NA	TRBJ1-5	TGTGCCAGCAGTCCTTACCATAGCAATCAGCCCCAGCATTTT	CASSPYHSNQPQHF
TRBV4-1	TRBD1	NA	TRBJ1-6	TGCGCCAGCAGCCATGAGAAGGGACAGGGGGCCTCACCCCTCCACTTT	CASSHEKGQGASPLHF
TRBV7-2	NA	NA	TRBJ1-1	TGTGCCAGCAGCTTAGCCCCCTTGGGAGGAGCTTTCTTT	CASSLAPLGGAFF
TRBV28	NA	NA	TRBJ1-4	TGTGCCAGCAGTTTACAGGTTAATGAAAAACTGTTTTTT	CASSLQVNEKLFF
TRBV2	TRBD1	NA	TRBJ2-7	TGTGCCAGCAGTGAAGACAGGGGGGTCGAGCAGTACTTC	CASSEDRGVEQYF
TRBV7-9	TRBD1	NA	TRBJ2-7	TGTGCCAGCAGCAGCACAGGGGGCTCCCACGAGCAGTACTTC	CASSSTGGSHEQYF
TRBV3-1/TRBV3-2	NA	few	TRBJ1-6	TGTGCCAGCAGCCAAACCAGGAGCTCCTATAATTCACCCCTCCACTTT	CASSQTRSSYNSPLHF
TRBV28	NA	NA	TRBJ2-7	TGTGCCAGCAGTCCCGGGACCCTAAACGAGCAGTACTTC	CASSPGTLNEQYF
TRBV15	NA	NA	TRBJ1-5	TGTGCCACCAGCAGGTTCGAGTCGAAGGGTAATCAGCCCCAGCATTTT	CATSRFESKGNQPQHF
TRBV19	TRBD1	NA	TRBJ2-7	TGTGCCACCGGGACAGGGGGCATCATGGAGCAGTACTTC	CATGTGGIMEQYF
TRBV7-2	NA	few	TRBJ2-7	TGTGCCAGCAGCGTCTCCTACGAGCAGTACTTC	CASSVSYEQYF
TRBV3-1/TRBV3-2	NA	NA	TRBJ2-7	TGTGCCAGCAGCTCCATACAGGGTCGCGAGCAGTACTTC	CASSSIQGREQYF
TRBV11-2	NA	NA	TRBJ2-7	TGTGCCAGCAGCTTTGGACCCCCCAACGAGCAGTACTTC	CASSFGPPNEQYF
TRBV5-6	TRBD1	NA	TRBJ1-6	TGTGCCAGCAGCTTAACACTACAGGGGTATGATTCACCCCTCCACTTT	CASSLTLQGYDSPLHF
TRBV7-9	TRBD2	few	TRBJ2-2	TGTGCCAGCAGCTTAGGAACTGGTGGACTAGCGGGCACCGGGGAGCTGTTTTTT	CASSLGTGGLAGTGELFF
TRBV19	TRBD2	NA	TRBJ2-1	TGTGCCAGTAGTATGGTAGCGGGAGGCAATGAGCAGTTCTTC	CASSMVAGGNEQFF
TRBV10-1	NA	NA	TRBJ1-1	TGCGCCAGCAGTGAGGAGGTGAACACTGAAGCTTTCTTT	CASSEEVNTEAFF
TRBV20-1	NA	NA	TRBJ2-7	TGCAGTGCGGGAAGCTCCTACGAGCAGTACTTC	CSAGSSYEQYF
TRBV2	NA	NA	TRBJ2-6	TGTGCCAGCAGGGTGGAGGCCAACGTCCTGACTTTC	CASRVEANVLTF
TRBV4-1	TRBD2	NA	TRBJ2-7	TGCGCCAGCAGCCAAGGACTAGCGGGGAGCTACGAGCAGTACTTC	CASSQGLAGSYEQYF
TRBV19	NA	NA	TRBJ1-1	TGTGCCAGTAGTATAGGCTTCGGGGGGCTGACTGAAGCTTTCTTT	CASSIGFGGLTEAFF
TRBV2	TRBD1	once	TRBJ2-7	TGTGCCAGCACGGGACAGAGCTCCTACGAGCAGTACTTC	CASTGQSSYEQYF
TRBV5-8	NA	NA	TRBJ1-5	TGTGCCAGGGGGGTGCGCAATCAGCCCCAGCATTTT	CARGVRNQPQHF
TRBV2	NA	NA	TRBJ1-1	TGTGCCAGCAGTGAATTGGGAGTCAGGGCAAACACTGAAGCTTTCTTT	CASSELGVRANTEAFF
TRBV5-1	TRBD2	NA	TRBJ2-7	TGCGCCAGCAGTCCGACTAGCGGTGCGTCCTACGAGCAGTACTTC	CASSPTSGASYEQYF
TRBV19	TRBD1	NA	TRBJ1-3	TGTGCCAGTAGTTCCTTGCAGGGGGTCTCTGGAAACACCATATATTTT	CASSSLQGVSGNTIYF
TRBV19	TRBD1	NA	TRBJ2-7	TGTGCCCGAAGGGCTTTTGACAGGGCGCACGAGCAGTACTTC	CARRAFDRAHEQYF
TRBV4-2	TRBD1	NA	TRBJ1-5	TGTGCCAGCAGCCAAGGGGTGGCCGCAGGGGGAAGCAATCAGCCCCAGCATTTT	CASSQGVAAGGSNQPQHF
TRBV28	NA	NA	TRBJ1-2	TGTGCCAGCAGTTTAAAGGGCAGGTTCGGCTATGGCTACACCTTC	CASSLKGRFGYGYTF
TRBV7-2	TRBD1	NA	TRBJ2-7	TGTGCCAGCAGCCTACAGACGGGACAGACCTACGAGCAGTACTTC	CASSLQTGQTYEQYF
TRBV4-1	TRBD1	NA	TRBJ1-1	TGCGCCAGCAGCCAGGCCTGGTTAGGGGGCCATTTAGCTTTCTTT	CASSQAWLGGHLAFF
TRBV5-4	NA	NA	TRBJ1-6	TGTGCCAGCAGCTTGCAGGGTCAGGAGGCCCTCCACTTT	CASSLQGQEALHF
TRBV27	NA	NA	TRBJ1-2	TGTGCCAGCAGTCCCCTTGAAGCCGAGGGGTCTTATGGCTACACCTTC	CASSPLEAEGSYGYTF